The 31 T cell receptor beta chains reported below all come from one sample, sequenced in a study of shared T cell receptors in the human thymus. This table comes from immunoSEQ multiplex PCR, and its TCRdb copy is limited to in-frame clones, with some not included. This repertoire shows 640,000 or so clones, approximately 87% found once; its top ten account for about 0.0094%. This sample also belongs to another study, concerning human thymus T cells.

Input material: thymocytes. The receptors stem from a boy under two years old with a congenital heart defect.

The chain has TRBV25-1 and TRBJ1-5, with a tentative D call TRBD1 (5 bases). This CDR3 is 16 amino acids long. The germline V and J ends were trimmed by 1 base and 3 bases, with 13 bases remaining between them. Germline values: CDR1 MGHDK, CDR2 SYGVNS. CDR3 residues: CASSELNTGDNQPQHF. CDR3 DNA: TGTGCCAGCAGTGAATTAAATACAGGAGACAATCAGCCCCAGCATTTT.

The V call is TRBV7-8, the J call TRBJ2-7, with a weak D call TRBD1 (5 bases). CDR3 length equals 15 residues. CDR1 and CDR2 (germline): SGHVS, FQNEAQ. The germline V and J ends were trimmed by 2 bases and 3 bases, with 14 bases remaining between them. The CDR3 sequence is CASSLKGIAHYEQYF. The CDR3 DNA follows: TGTGCCAGCAGCTTAAAGGGGATAGCCCACTACGAGCAGTACTTC.

This chain connects TRBV27 to TRBJ2-1, with D tentatively TRBD1 (6 bases). The CDR3 runs to 15 residues. V lost 3 bases and J lost 4, with 13 bases in between. The germline V gene has CDR1 MNHEY and CDR2 SMNVEV (reference sequence). CDR3 sequence (DNA): TGTGCCAGCAGTTTCAGGGGCCCTCCATACAATGAGCAGTTCTTC. As protein: CASSFRGPPYNEQFF.

This sequence joins TRBV7-9 and TRBJ1-6, with no clear D. V shed 5 bases and J shed 7 bases, with 24 bases lying between them. Looked up from germline, CDR1 is SEHNR and CDR2 is FQNEAQ (reference sequence). The CDR3 contains 18 residues. DNA for the CDR3: TGTGCCAGCAGCCTGTATTTTTTTGTCGGTAGCCGCAATTCACCCCTCCACTTT. Translation gives CASSLYFFVGSRNSPLHF.

The genes are TRBV7-2 and TRBJ2-7; 11 bases agree with TRBD2. CDR1 and CDR2 from the germline V gene are SGHTA and FQGNSA. The CDR3 has 15 residues. Trimming took 6 bases from V and 3 from J; bases not matched to a gene: 7. CDR3 coding DNA: TGTGCCAGCAGTCCTAGCGGGAGGTTAGTCTACGAGCAGTACTTC. This codes for CASSPSGRLVYEQYF. The whole variable domain, remainder taken from reference TRBV7-2 and TRBJ2-7, is GAGVSQSPSNKVTEKGKDVELRCDPISGHTALYWYRQSLGQGLEFLIYFQGNSAPDKSGLPSDRFSAERTGGSVSTLTIQRTQQEDSAVYLCASSPSGRLVYEQYFGPGTRLTVT.

The V call is TRBV7-2, the J call TRBJ1-2; weak D call: TRBD1 (5 bases). Per the germline V gene, CDR1 is SGHTA and CDR2 is FQGNSA. The CDR3 runs to 15 residues. V lost 2 bases to trimming and J lost 3 bases, with 13 bases between them. The CDR3 protein is CASSLPRVRDYGYTF. CDR3 DNA: TGTGCCAGCAGCTTACCAAGGGTCAGGGACTATGGCTACACCTTC.

The chain combines TRBV4-3 with TRBJ1-4; TRBD1 is a possible D gene (6 bases). Trimming left V 4 bases short and J 4 bases short, with 22 bases between. Germline lookup yields CDR1 LGHNA and CDR2 YSLEER. There are 18 residues in the CDR3. This CDR3 reads CASSPGTFESPHNEKLFF. CDR3 in DNA: TGCGCCAGCAGCCCGGGGACATTTGAGTCCCCCCATAATGAAAAACTGTTTTTT.

The CDR3 reads CASREGHTEAFF. In DNA, the CDR3 is TGTGCCAGCAGGGAGGGACACACTGAAGCTTTCTTT. The chain recombines TRBV28 with TRBJ1-1; possible D gene TRBD1, 5 bases. V gave up 6 bases and J gave up 3 bases, with 8 bases separating them. The CDR3 length is 12 residues. Looked up from germline, CDR1 is MDHEN and CDR2 is SYDVKM.

This clone has only a few counts. The chain combines TRBV5-5 with TRBJ1-1; 9 positions agree with TRBD1. CDR1 is SGHKS and CDR2 is YYEKEE in the germline V gene (reference sequence). The CDR3 runs to 14 residues. Trimming removed 4 bases from V and 3 bases from J; junction bases left unmatched: 4. This chain's CDR3 is CASSPRDRDTEAFF. The CDR3 DNA follows: TGTGCCAGCAGCCCCCGGGACAGGGACACTGAAGCTTTCTTT. Full variable domain (outside the CDR3, taken from reference TRBV5-5 and TRBJ1-1): DAGVTQSPTHLIKTRGQQVTLRCSPISGHKSVSWYQQVLGQGPQFIFQYYEKEERGRGNFPDRFSARQFPNYSSELNVNALLLGDSALYLCASSPRDRDTEAFFGQGTRLTVV.

The chain links TRBV5-1 to TRBJ1-1, with 8 positions matching TRBD1. J lost 0 bases, V lost 2 bases, and 6 bases had no gene match. The CDR3 is made up of 16 amino acids. Germline CDR1 SGHRS, CDR2 YFSETQ. The CDR3 sequence is CASSLWTGTLNTEAFF. Here the CDR3 DNA reads TGCGCCAGCAGCTTATGGACAGGGACCTTGAACACTGAAGCTTTCTTT.

With regard to this clone: At one of its ends the junction is not consistent with the germline gene, which may arise from a read error. The V gene is TRBV30, the J gene TRBJ2-2; 9 positions match TRBD1. CDR1 is GTSNPN and CDR2 is SVGIG in the germline V gene (reference sequence). The CDR3 loop spans 19 amino acids. CDR3 nucleotide sequence: TGTGCCTGGAGTGTTCCAGGGGACAGGGAGAATGGGAACCCCGGGGAGCTGTTTTTT. Its protein is CAWSVPGDRENGNPGELFF.

CDR3 coding DNA: TGTGCCAGCAGCTTAGAGTGGCTAGCGGGTTCCGAGCAGTACTTC. Encoded protein: CASSLEWLAGSEQYF. V and J are TRBV7-8 and TRBJ2-7, with 8 bases matching TRBD2. Trimming removed 1 base from V and 6 bases from J; junction bases left unmatched: 8. The CDR3 length is 15 residues. CDR1 is SGHVS and CDR2 is FQNEAQ in the germline V gene.

The gene calls are TRBV25-1 and TRBJ2-1; D gene ambiguous. V was pared by 6 bases and J by 8 bases, with 20 bases between. This CDR3 contains 15 residues. CDR1 MGHDK and CDR2 SYGVNS come from the germline V gene. The CDR3 here is CASRAPVGQADEQFF. In nucleotides, the CDR3 is TGTGCCAGCAGGGCGCCTGTGGGCCAAGCCGATGAGCAGTTCTTC.

The V and J genes are TRBV7-9 and TRBJ1-1; D is perhaps TRBD1 (6 bases). Trimming cost V 4 bases and J 5 bases, with 20 bases left between them. The CDR3 runs to 16 residues. Germline CDR1 reads SEHNR; CDR2 reads FQNEAQ (reference sequence). The CDR3 protein is CASSSRGEQGWTEAFF. In DNA, the CDR3 is TGTGCCAGCAGCTCCCGGGGAGAACAGGGATGGACTGAAGCTTTCTTT.

The gene calls are TRBV7-2 and TRBJ2-3, with TRBD2 matching 9 bases. Germline values: CDR1 SGHTA, CDR2 FQGNSA. CDR3 length equals 19 residues. V shed 1 base, J shed 3 bases, and the junction held 14 bases outside the gene matches. The CDR3 region has the DNA TGTGCCAGCAGCTTAGTCGCTGGGGTAGCGGGAGTAGCAACAGATACGCAGTATTTT. Protein product: CASSLVAGVAGVATDTQYF.

The V call is TRBV5-5, the J call TRBJ2-7; tentative D call: TRBD2 (5 bases). Trimming took off 4 bases at V and 2 bases at J, with 16 bases between the two ends. Germline V lookup: CDR1 SGHKS, CDR2 YYEKEE (reference sequence). The CDR3 loop spans 15 amino acids. The CDR3 coding sequence is TGTGCCAGCAGCCTCCTGAGGACTGAAACCTACGAGCAGTACTTC. Translated: CASSLLRTETYEQYF.

This chain connects TRBV6-5 to TRBJ2-3; TRBD2 matches 7 bases. V was pared by 7 bases and J by 0 bases, with 7 bases of the junction left unmatched. CDR3 length equals 15 residues. CDR1 is MNHEY, CDR2 SVGAGI, per germline. The CDR3 nucleotides read TGTGCCAGCACCTCCGGGACTATCAGCACAGATACGCAGTATTTT. It is translated as CASTSGTISTDTQYF.

The chain employs TRBV5-4 and TRBJ2-3; 8 positions agree with TRBD2. V shed 5 bases and J 2 bases; nucleotides not matched to a gene: 13. Looked up from germline, CDR1 is SGHNT and CDR2 is YYREEE (reference sequence). This CDR3 contains 17 residues. Here the CDR3 reads CASSRPTGGPLTDTQYF. The DNA for the CDR3 is TGTGCCAGCAGTCGCCCGACGGGGGGGCCTCTCACAGATACGCAGTATTTT.

The CDR3: CASSLVTSGGPGTQYF. The CDR3 region has the DNA TGTGCCAGCAGTTTAGTAACTAGCGGGGGGCCGGGGACCCAGTACTTC. This sequence joins TRBV28 and TRBJ2-5, with 12 bases lining up with TRBD2. Looked up from germline, CDR1 is MDHEN and CDR2 is SYDVKM. The V gene end was trimmed by 2 bases and the J gene end by 7 bases; junction bases not matched to a gene: 8. The length of the CDR3 is 16 residues.

V gene TRBV29-1 combines with J gene TRBJ1-4, with 8 bases aligning to TRBD1. J lost 2 bases, V lost 4 bases, and 9 bases had no gene match. Germline CDR1 is SQVTM and CDR2 is ANQGSEA. The CDR3 runs to 16 residues. CDR3 loop: CSVGTGLHLTNEKLFF. The CDR3, as DNA: TGCAGCGTTGGGACAGGGTTACATTTGACTAATGAAAAACTGTTTTTT.

The CDR3 protein is CASSLTGGVYPSYNEQFF. As DNA, the CDR3 is TGTGCCAGCAGCCTAACGGGGGGCGTCTACCCCTCCTACAATGAGCAGTTCTTC. V gene TRBV7-2 combines with J gene TRBJ2-1; TRBD2 might be the D (7 bases). V dropped 5 bases and J dropped 0 bases, with 20 bases sitting between them. This CDR3 contains 18 residues. Germline CDR1 is SGHTA and CDR2 is FQGNSA. Supplemented by reference TRBV7-2 and TRBJ2-1, the full variable domain reads GAGVSQSPSNKVTEKGKDVELRCDPISGHTALYWYRQSLGQGLEFLIYFQGNSAPDKSGLPSDRFSAERTGGSVSTLTIQRTQQEDSAVYLCASSLTGGVYPSYNEQFFGPGTRLTVL.

The DNA for the CDR3 is TGTGCCAGCAGCCCACCGAGAAACACTGAAGCTTTCTTT. It encodes CASSPPRNTEAFF. V gene TRBV7-2 combines with J gene TRBJ1-1; D remains ambiguous. The CDR3 spans 13 residues. V was shortened by 5 bases and J by 2 bases, with 9 bases between the two germline ends. The germline V gene encodes CDR1 SGHTA and CDR2 FQGNSA.

The CDR3: CASSIDRGGGEQYF. The CDR3 DNA is TGTGCCAGTAGTATCGACAGGGGAGGTGGCGAGCAGTACTTC. V and J are TRBV19 and TRBJ2-7; 8 bases map to TRBD1. This CDR3 is built from 14 residues. Germline loops: CDR1 LNHDA, CDR2 SQIVND (reference sequence). Unmatched junction bases numbered 7, after V lost 3 bases and J lost 6 bases. The full variable domain, rest sourced from reference TRBV19 and TRBJ2-7, is DGGITQSPKYLFRKEGQNVTLSCEQNLNHDAMYWYRQDPGQGLRLIYYSQIVNDFQKGDIAEGYSVSREKKESFPLTVTSAQKNPTAFYLCASSIDRGGGEQYFGPGTRLTVT.

The chain joins TRBV11-3 to TRBJ1-1; TRBD1 matches at 7 bases. This CDR3 has 13 residues. CDR1 is SGHNT, CDR2 YENEEA, per germline. The V gene end was trimmed by 5 bases and the J gene end by 6 bases; junction bases not matched to a gene: 6. CDR3 region: CASSHRDSPEAFF. For the CDR3, the DNA is TGTGCCAGCAGCCACCGGGACAGCCCTGAAGCTTTCTTT.

The genes are TRBV30 and TRBJ2-1; TRBD2 might be the D (6 bases). Trimming removed 4 bases at V and 4 bases at J, with 14 bases between. CDR1 and CDR2 from the germline V gene are GTSNPN and SVGIG (reference sequence). The CDR3 has 14 residues. CDR3 bases: TGTGCCTGGAAACCTCGGGACTCTTACAATGAGCAGTTCTTC. Protein sequence: CAWKPRDSYNEQFF.

The V call is TRBV5-6, the J call TRBJ2-7; 13 bases align to TRBD2. There are 16 residues in the CDR3. The junction had 5 bases not matched to a gene; V was cut back by 0 bases and J by 5 bases. Per the germline V gene, CDR1 is SGHDT and CDR2 is YYEEEE. The CDR3 coding sequence is TGTGCCAGCAGCTTGGGGACTAGCGGGAGAGTCGACGAGCAGTACTTC. Residues: CASSLGTSGRVDEQYF.

This clone is a singleton in its sample. V usage is TRBV5-6 and J usage is TRBJ2-3; 13 bases fit TRBD2. Germline V CDR1 and CDR2: SGHDT, YYEEEE. The CDR3 is 17 amino acids. After removal of 4 bases from V and 4 bases from J, the junction contained 9 bases not matched to a gene. CDR3 region: CASSTWTSGRNSDTQYF. The DNA of the CDR3 is TGTGCCAGCAGCACTTGGACTAGCGGGAGAAATTCAGATACGCAGTATTTT.

The V call is TRBV5-1, the J call TRBJ2-7; TRBD1 aligns across 8 bases. V was clipped by 4 bases and J by 3 bases; unmatched bases: 6. The CDR3 has 14 amino acids. Germline CDR1 and CDR2: SGHRS and YFSETQ. The CDR3 DNA reads as TGCGCCAGCAGCATTTGGGACAGGTTCTACGAGCAGTACTTC. It specifies CASSIWDRFYEQYF.

The rearrangement joins TRBV27 to TRBJ2-7; 13 bases map to TRBD2. CDR1 is MNHEY, CDR2 SMNVEV, per germline (reference sequence). This CDR3 comprises 18 residues. The ends lost 3 bases at V and 2 bases at J; junction bases unmatched: 10. The CDR3 loop is CASSFGLAGERVAYEQYF. The CDR3 DNA reads TGTGCCAGCAGTTTCGGACTAGCGGGAGAGAGGGTGGCCTACGAGCAGTACTTC.

The chain couples TRBV28 to TRBJ2-7; D ambiguous. Deletions cut 7 bases from V and 2 bases from J, with 12 bases between. CDR3 length: 13 amino acids. The germline gives CDR1 MDHEN, CDR2 SYDVKM. The CDR3 protein is CASTGLQPYEQYF. The CDR3 DNA is TGTGCCAGCACCGGCTTACAGCCCTACGAGCAGTACTTC. Supplemented by reference TRBV28 and TRBJ2-7, the full variable domain reads DVKVTQSSRYLVKRTGEKVFLECVQDMDHENMFWYRQDPGLGLRLIYFSYDVKMKEKGDIPEGYSVSREKKERFSLILESASTNQTSMYLCASTGLQPYEQYFGPGTRLTVT.

The V and J genes are TRBV28 and TRBJ1-1; 8 bases are shared with TRBD1. V lost 3 bases to trimming and J lost 0 bases; unmatched junction nucleotides: 12. The CDR3 length is 18 residues. Germline assignment: CDR1 MDHEN and CDR2 SYDVKM. CDR3 DNA sequence: TGTGCCAGCAGTTTTTCGATGGGACAGGACTCAATGAACACTGAAGCTTTCTTT. Protein product: CASSFSMGQDSMNTEAFF. Variable domain in full (rest from reference TRBV28 and TRBJ1-1): DVKVTQSSRYLVKRTGEKVFLECVQDMDHENMFWYRQDPGLGLRLIYFSYDVKMKEKGDIPEGYSVSREKKERFSLILESASTNQTSMYLCASSFSMGQDSMNTEAFFGQGTRLTVV.